What follows describes a single T cell receptor beta chain. Its target is unknown. The CDR3 sequence is 14 residues long. Trimming removed 9 bases at V and 4 bases at J, with 18 bases between. Germline CDR1 reads SNHLY; CDR2 reads FYNNEI. The method was immunoSEQ multiplex PCR; TCRdb's version includes in-frame clones alone and lacks a portion of them. The repertoire holds tens of thousands of clones, with roughly 87% as singletons. The data derive from a study of T cells in localized non-small cell lung cancer. General observations from the study: Longer overall survival was linked to higher blood T cell density. Maximal T cell clonality occurred in uninvolved adjacent lung, with tumor ranking below it.

The sequenced sample was peripheral blood, obtained before any cancer treatment. The V gene is TRBV2, the J gene TRBJ1-2; the D gene is possibly TRBD1 (5 bases). This TCR was sampled from a man between 40 and 70 years old with stage I squamous cell lung carcinoma. DNA for the CDR3: TGTGCCAGTATACCCGGGACGCCGTTCTATGGCTACACCTTC. It codes for CASIPGTPFYGYTF.